The 10 T cell receptor beta chains listed next were all sequenced from one sample in a study of cytotoxic CD8 clonotypes in ibrutinib-treated CLL. Clones were sequenced by immunoSEQ multiplex PCR, and TCRdb holds only the in-frame ones, with some missing. Among 200,000 or so clones listed, approximately 79% were seen once. The specimen comprised PBMCs, sampled after 12 months of ibrutinib treatment. The receptor source for this set is a human donor with chronic lymphocytic leukemia.

This clone was seen a few times. As DNA, the CDR3 is TGTGCCAGCAAGGGACAGGGACACGGGGAGCTGTTTTTT. Translation gives CASKGQGHGELFF. The rearrangement joins TRBV11-3 to TRBJ2-2; 9 nucleotides match TRBD1. V was clipped by 7 bases and J by 7 bases; unmatched bases: 4. The V gene's germline CDR1 is SGHNT and CDR2 YENEEA. The CDR3 is 13 residues long. Based on the CDR3 plus reference TRBV11-3 and TRBJ2-2, the full variable domain is EAGVVQSPRYKIIEKKQPVAFWCNPISGHNTLYWYLQNLGQGPELLIRYENEEAVDDSQLPKDRFSAERLKGVDSTLKIQPAELGDSAVYLCASKGQGHGELFFGEGSRLTVL.

Only one count was recorded for this clone. V usage is TRBV5-1 and J usage is TRBJ2-7; possible D gene TRBD1, 5 bases. Germline lookup yields CDR1 SGHRS and CDR2 YFSETQ. The CDR3 length is 19 residues. V dropped 4 bases and J dropped 3 bases, with 29 bases sitting between them. The DNA of the CDR3 is TGCGCCAGCAGCCCCCGAGCTACTCGCGTTCGGGCAGGGATCTACGAGCAGTACTTC. Protein sequence: CASSPRATRVRAGIYEQYF.

The V and J genes are TRBV5-1 and TRBJ2-1; 7 nucleotides agree with TRBD2. J lost 0 bases, V lost 3 bases, and 3 bases had no gene match. The CDR3 is made up of 15 amino acids. Per the germline V gene, CDR1 is SGHRS and CDR2 is YFSETQ. The CDR3 DNA reads as TGCGCCAGCAGCTCTAGCGGCAGCTCCTACAATGAGCAGTTCTTC. Translation: CASSSSGSSYNEQFF.

This clone has a single count. The chain carries TRBV10-1 and TRBJ1-1, with TRBD1 as a possible D gene (6 bases). V lost 6 bases and J lost 1, with 18 bases in between. Looked up from germline, CDR1 is WNHNN and CDR2 is SYGVQD (reference sequence). This CDR3 region has 16 residues. In nucleotides, the CDR3 is TGCGCCAGCAGCGTACAGGGTCTGATAGGGAACACTGAAGCTTTCTTT. Its protein product is CASSVQGLIGNTEAFF.

V gene TRBV4-1 combines with J gene TRBJ2-7, with 8 bases fitting TRBD2. This CDR3 is 16 amino acids long. V lost 0 bases, J lost 3 bases, and 7 bases stayed unmatched. Germline CDR1 is MGHRA and CDR2 is YSYEKL. CDR3 sequence: CASSQDAAGGFYEQYF. CDR3 DNA sequence: TGCGCCAGCAGCCAAGACGCGGCGGGAGGATTCTACGAGCAGTACTTC.

The chain combines TRBV2 with TRBJ2-2, with 11 bases aligning to TRBD1. The CDR3 is 14 residues long. Trimming at V came to 6 bases and at J to 5 bases, leaving 2 bases not matched to a gene. Germline CDR1 and CDR2: SNHLY and FYNNEI. DNA for the CDR3: TGTGCCAGCAGGGACAGGGGGCTTACCGGGGAGCTGTTTTTT. This codes for CASRDRGLTGELFF. Full variable domain (outside the CDR3, taken from reference TRBV2 and TRBJ2-2): EPEVTQTPSHQVTQMGQEVILRCVPISNHLYFYWYRQILGQKVEFLVSFYNNEISEKSEIFDDQFSVERPDGSNFTLKIRSTKLEDSAMYFCASRDRGLTGELFFGEGSRLTVL.

The chain has TRBV11-2 and TRBJ2-7; D ambiguous. The germline gives CDR1 SGHAT, CDR2 FQNNGV. The CDR3 runs to 14 residues. The germline V and J ends were trimmed by 3 bases and 3 bases, with 12 bases remaining between them. Here the CDR3 reads CASSFGRIDYEQYF. As DNA, the CDR3 is TGTGCCAGCAGCTTCGGTCGGATCGACTACGAGCAGTACTTC.

The chain combines TRBV4-1 with TRBJ2-1; the D call may be TRBD1 or TRBD2 (5 bases each). V was clipped by 5 bases and J by 9 bases, with 14 bases between them. The CDR3 has 13 residues. The germline gives CDR1 MGHRA, CDR2 YSYEKL. The CDR3 region has the DNA TGCGCCAGCAGCGGCCAAGGGGCGGGTGAGCAGTTCTTC. Amino acids: CASSGQGAGEQFF.

The chain recombines TRBV6-5 with TRBJ2-7, with D tentatively TRBD1 (6 bases). V lost 2 bases, J lost 4 bases, and 15 bases lay in between. Germline CDR1 MNHEY, CDR2 SVGAGI. The CDR3 loop spans 15 amino acids. As DNA, the CDR3 is TGTGCCAGCAGTTACCAATCTATAACAGGGTACGAGCAGTACTTC. It is translated as CASSYQSITGYEQYF.

This sequence joins TRBV19 and TRBJ1-4; a weak D match, TRBD1 (6 bases). V lost 5 bases and J 5 bases, leaving 15 bases between the germline ends. The CDR3 is made up of 15 amino acids. Germline loops: CDR1 LNHDA, CDR2 SQIVND (reference sequence). As DNA, the CDR3 is TGTGCCAGTAGTCGGAGGCGGACAGTGAATGAAAAACTGTTTTTT. This encodes CASSRRRTVNEKLFF. The full variable domain, in which reference TRBV19 and TRBJ1-4 provide the parts outside the CDR3, is DGGITQSPKYLFRKEGQNVTLSCEQNLNHDAMYWYRQDPGQGLRLIYYSQIVNDFQKGDIAEGYSVSREKKESFPLTVTSAQKNPTAFYLCASSRRRTVNEKLFFGSGTQLSVL.